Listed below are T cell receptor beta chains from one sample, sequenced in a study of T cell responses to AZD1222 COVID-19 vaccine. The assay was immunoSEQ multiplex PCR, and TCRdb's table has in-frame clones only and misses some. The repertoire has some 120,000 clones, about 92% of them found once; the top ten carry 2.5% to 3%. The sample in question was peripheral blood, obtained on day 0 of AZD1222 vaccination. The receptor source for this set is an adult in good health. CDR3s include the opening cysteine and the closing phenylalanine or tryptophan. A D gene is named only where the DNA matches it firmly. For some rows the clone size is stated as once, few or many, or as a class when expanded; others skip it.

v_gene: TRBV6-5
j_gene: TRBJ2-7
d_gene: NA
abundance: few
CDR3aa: CASRPRSPGYGQYF
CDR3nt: TGTGCCAGCAGGCCTCGATCCCCCGGGTATGGGCAGTACTTC

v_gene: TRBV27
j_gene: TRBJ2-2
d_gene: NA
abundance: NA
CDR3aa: CASSLSGTGELFF
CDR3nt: TGTGCCAGCAGTTTATCGGGCACCGGGGAGCTGTTTTTT

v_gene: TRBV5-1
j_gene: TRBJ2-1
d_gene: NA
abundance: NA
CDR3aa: CASSLGLGQYNEQFF
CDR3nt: TGCGCCAGCAGCTTGGGGTTGGGGCAATACAATGAGCAGTTCTTC

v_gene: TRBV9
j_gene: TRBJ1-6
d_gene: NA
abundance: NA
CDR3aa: CASSVEVKSPLHF
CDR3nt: TGTGCCAGCAGCGTAGAGGTAAAATCACCCCTCCACTTT

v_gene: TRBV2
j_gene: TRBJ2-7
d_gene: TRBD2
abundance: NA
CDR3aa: CASTLTSSVGQYF
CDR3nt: TGTGCCAGCACCCTGACTAGCTCCGTCGGGCAGTACTTC

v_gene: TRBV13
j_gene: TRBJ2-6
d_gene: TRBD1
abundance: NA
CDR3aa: CASSSTTGTGKSGANVLTF
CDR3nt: TGTGCCAGCAGCTCTACCACCGGGACAGGGAAATCTGGGGCCAACGTCCTGACTTTC

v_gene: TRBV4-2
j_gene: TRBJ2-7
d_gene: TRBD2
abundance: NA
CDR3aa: CASSLASGEGDEQYF
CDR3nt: TGTGCCAGCAGCCTCGCTAGCGGGGAGGGGGACGAGCAGTACTTC

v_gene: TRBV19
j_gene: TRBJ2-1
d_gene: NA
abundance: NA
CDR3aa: CASSWGYNEQFF
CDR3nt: TGTGCCAGTAGTTGGGGATACAATGAGCAGTTCTTC

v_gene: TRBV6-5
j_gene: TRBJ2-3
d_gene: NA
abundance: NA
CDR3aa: CASSYLHSTDTQYF
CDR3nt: TGTGCCAGCAGTTACCTACACAGCACAGATACGCAGTATTTT

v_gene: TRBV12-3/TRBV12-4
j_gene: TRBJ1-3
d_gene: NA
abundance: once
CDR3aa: CASRLLGRNTIYF
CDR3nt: TGTGCCAGTCGCCTTCTGGGTAGAAACACCATATATTTT

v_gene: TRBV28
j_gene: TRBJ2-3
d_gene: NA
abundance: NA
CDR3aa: CASSSRSAGNTQYF
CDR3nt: TGTGCCAGCAGTTCCCGGTCCGCCGGAAATACGCAGTATTTT

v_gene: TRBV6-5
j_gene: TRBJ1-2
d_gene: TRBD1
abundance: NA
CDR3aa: CASKGQANDGYTF
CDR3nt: TGTGCCAGCAAGGGACAGGCGAATGATGGCTACACCTTC

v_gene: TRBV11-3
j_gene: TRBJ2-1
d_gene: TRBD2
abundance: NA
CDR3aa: CASSLVAGAWDEQFF
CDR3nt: TGTGCCAGCAGCTTAGTCGCGGGAGCGTGGGATGAGCAGTTCTTC

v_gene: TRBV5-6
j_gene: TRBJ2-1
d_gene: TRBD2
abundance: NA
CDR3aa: CASSLIAGGLDEQFF
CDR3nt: TGTGCCAGCAGCTTGATTGCGGGAGGTTTGGATGAGCAGTTCTTC

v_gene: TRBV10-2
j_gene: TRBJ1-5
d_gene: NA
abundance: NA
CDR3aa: CASRLTAVTNQPQHF
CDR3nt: TGCGCCAGCAGATTGACAGCCGTAACCAATCAGCCCCAGCATTTT

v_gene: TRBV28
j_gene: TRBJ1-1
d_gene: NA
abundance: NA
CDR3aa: CASSLTGLNTEAFF
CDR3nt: TGTGCCAGCAGTTTAACGGGACTTAACACTGAAGCTTTCTTT

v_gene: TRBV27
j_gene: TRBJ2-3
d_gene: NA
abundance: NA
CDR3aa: CASISTDTQYF
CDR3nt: TGTGCCAGCATCTCTACAGATACGCAGTATTTT

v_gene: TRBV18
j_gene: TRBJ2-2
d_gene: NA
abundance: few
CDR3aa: CVGAASNTGELFF
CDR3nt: TGTGTCGGGGCAGCTTCCAACACCGGGGAGCTGTTTTTT

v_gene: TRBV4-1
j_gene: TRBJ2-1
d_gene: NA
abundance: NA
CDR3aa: CASSVPRVGGNNEQFF
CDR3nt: TGCGCCAGCAGCGTTCCCCGGGTGGGCGGGAACAATGAGCAGTTCTTC

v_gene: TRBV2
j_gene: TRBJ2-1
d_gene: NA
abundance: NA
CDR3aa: CASNPDLYNEQFF
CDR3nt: TGTGCCAGCAATCCCGACTTGTACAATGAGCAGTTCTTC

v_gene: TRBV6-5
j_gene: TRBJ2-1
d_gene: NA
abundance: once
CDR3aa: CASSYSKTGRGLWFF
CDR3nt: TGTGCCAGCAGTTACTCGAAAACCGGACGCGGGCTGTGGTTCTTC

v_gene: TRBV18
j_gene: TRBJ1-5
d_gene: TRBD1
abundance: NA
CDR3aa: CASSPGTEIFSNQPQHF
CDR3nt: TGTGCCAGCTCACCAGGGACAGAAATCTTTAGCAATCAGCCCCAGCATTTT

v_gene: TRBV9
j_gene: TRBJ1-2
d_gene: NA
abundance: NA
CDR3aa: CASSPQGRSEYGYTF
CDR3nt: TGTGCCAGCAGCCCCCAGGGTAGGTCGGAATATGGCTACACCTTC

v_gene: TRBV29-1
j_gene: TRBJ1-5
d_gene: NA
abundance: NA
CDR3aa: CSASYSNQPQHF
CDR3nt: TGCAGCGCCAGTTATAGCAATCAGCCCCAGCATTTT

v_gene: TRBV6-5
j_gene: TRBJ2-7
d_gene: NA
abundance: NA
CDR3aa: CASSNLYEQYF
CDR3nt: TGTGCCAGCAGTAACCTCTACGAGCAGTACTTC

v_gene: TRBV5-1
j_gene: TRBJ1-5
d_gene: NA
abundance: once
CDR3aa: CASTSGGPPQHF
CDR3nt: TGCGCCAGCACCTCGGGTGGCCCGCCCCAGCATTTT

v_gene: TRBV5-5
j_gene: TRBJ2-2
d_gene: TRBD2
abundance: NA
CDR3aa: CASSPGLAPTNTGELFF
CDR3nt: TGTGCCAGCAGCCCGGGACTAGCGCCCACGAACACCGGGGAGCTGTTTTTT

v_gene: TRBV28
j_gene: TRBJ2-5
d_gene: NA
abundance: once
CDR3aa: CASSRDQEETQYF
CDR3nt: TGTGCCAGCAGTCGTGACCAGGAGGAGACCCAGTACTTC

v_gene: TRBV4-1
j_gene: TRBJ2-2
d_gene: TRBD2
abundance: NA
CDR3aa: CASSQDGGLAGATGELFF
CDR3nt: TGCGCCAGCAGCCAAGACGGAGGACTAGCGGGGGCCACCGGGGAGCTGTTTTTT

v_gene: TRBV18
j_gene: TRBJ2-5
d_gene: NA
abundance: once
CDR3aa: CASSPPPQSSQETQYF
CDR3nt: TGTGCCAGCTCACCACCACCACAGAGCTCACAAGAGACCCAGTACTTC

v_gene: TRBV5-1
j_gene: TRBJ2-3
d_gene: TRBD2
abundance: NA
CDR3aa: CASSSQLSTSGRGRDTQYF
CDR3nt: TGCGCCAGCAGCTCACAATTGTCAACTAGCGGGAGGGGAAGGGATACGCAGTATTTT

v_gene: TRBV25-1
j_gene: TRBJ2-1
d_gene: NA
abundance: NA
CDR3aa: CASSPSDRKEGNEQFF
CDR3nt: TGTGCCAGCAGTCCCTCGGACAGGAAGGAGGGTAATGAGCAGTTCTTC

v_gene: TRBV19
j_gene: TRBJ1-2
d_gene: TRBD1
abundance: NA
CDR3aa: CASSVVRGLEYGYTF
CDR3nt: TGTGCCAGTAGTGTCGTCAGGGGGCTTGAGTATGGCTACACCTTC

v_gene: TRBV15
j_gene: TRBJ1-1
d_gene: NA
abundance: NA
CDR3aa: CATSSDRLNTEAFF
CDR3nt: TGTGCCACCAGCAGCGACAGATTGAACACTGAAGCTTTCTTT

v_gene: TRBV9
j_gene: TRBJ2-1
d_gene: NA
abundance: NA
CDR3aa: CASSIWDNEQFF
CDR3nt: TGTGCCAGCAGCATCTGGGACAATGAGCAGTTCTTC

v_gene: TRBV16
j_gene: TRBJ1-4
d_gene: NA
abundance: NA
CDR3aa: CASSQYVGEKLFF
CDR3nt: TGTGCCAGCAGCCAATACGTAGGGGAAAAACTGTTTTTT

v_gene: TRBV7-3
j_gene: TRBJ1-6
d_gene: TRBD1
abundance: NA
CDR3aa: CASSSGTGNSPLHF
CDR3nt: TGTGCCAGCAGCTCCGGGACAGGGAATTCACCCCTCCACTTT

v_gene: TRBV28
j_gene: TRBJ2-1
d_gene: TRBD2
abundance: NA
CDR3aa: CASSLVASGGYEQFF
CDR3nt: TGTGCCAGCAGTTTAGTAGCTTCGGGGGGGTATGAGCAGTTCTTC

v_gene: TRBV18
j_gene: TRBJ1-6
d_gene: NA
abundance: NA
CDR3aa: CASSPPATGSNSPLHF
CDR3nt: TGTGCCAGCTCACCACCGGCAACGGGGAGCAATTCACCCCTCCACTTT

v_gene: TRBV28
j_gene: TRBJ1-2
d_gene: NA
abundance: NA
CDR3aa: CASSLRPGRYGYTF
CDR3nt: TGTGCCAGCAGTTTACGCCCAGGGAGATATGGCTACACCTTC

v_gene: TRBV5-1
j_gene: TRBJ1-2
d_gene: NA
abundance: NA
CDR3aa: CASSSGGPTAGYTF
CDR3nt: TGCGCCAGCAGCTCGGGGGGACCCACGGCAGGCTACACCTTC

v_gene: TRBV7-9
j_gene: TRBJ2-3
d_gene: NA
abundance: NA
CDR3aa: CASSLGWTSTDTQYF
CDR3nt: TGTGCCAGCAGCTTAGGGTGGACGTCCACAGATACGCAGTATTTT

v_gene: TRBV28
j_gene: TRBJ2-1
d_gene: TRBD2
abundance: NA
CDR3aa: CASSLLLAGGRHEQFF
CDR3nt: TGTGCCAGCAGTTTATTACTAGCGGGAGGGCGACATGAGCAGTTCTTC

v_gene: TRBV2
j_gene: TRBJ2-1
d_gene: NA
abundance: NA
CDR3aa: CASSETHEQFF
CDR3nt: TGTGCCAGCAGTGAAACCCATGAGCAGTTCTTC

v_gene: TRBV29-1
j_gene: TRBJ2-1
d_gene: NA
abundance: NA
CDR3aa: CSVAFGGGNYNEQFF
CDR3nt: TGCAGCGTTGCATTTGGGGGCGGAAATTACAATGAGCAGTTCTTC

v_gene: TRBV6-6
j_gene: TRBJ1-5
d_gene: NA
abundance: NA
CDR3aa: CASSYREGQLYSPQHF
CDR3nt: TGTGCCAGCAGTTACAGGGAAGGTCAACTATATTCGCCCCAGCATTTT

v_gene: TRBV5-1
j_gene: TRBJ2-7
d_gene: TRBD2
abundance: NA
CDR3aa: CASSLHSGISYEQYF
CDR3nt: TGCGCCAGCAGCTTGCATAGCGGGATCTCCTACGAGCAGTACTTC

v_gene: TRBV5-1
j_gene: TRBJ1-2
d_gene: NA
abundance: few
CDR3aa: CASSYDRSGYTF
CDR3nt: TGCGCCAGCAGCTACGACAGGTCGGGCTACACCTTC

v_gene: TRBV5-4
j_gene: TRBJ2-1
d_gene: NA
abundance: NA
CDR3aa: CASSFLLAMAYNEQFF
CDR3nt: TGTGCCAGCAGCTTTTTGTTAGCAATGGCCTACAATGAGCAGTTCTTC

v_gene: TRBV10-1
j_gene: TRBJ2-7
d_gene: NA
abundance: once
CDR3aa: CASTWTLSAYEQYF
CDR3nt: TGCGCCAGCACTTGGACTCTCTCCGCCTACGAGCAGTACTTC

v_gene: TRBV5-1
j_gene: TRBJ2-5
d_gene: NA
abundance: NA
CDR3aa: CATAGAHQETQYF
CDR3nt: TGCGCCACCGCGGGTGCCCACCAAGAGACCCAGTACTTC

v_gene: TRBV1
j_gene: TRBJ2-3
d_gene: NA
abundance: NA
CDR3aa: CTSSQDGTSRDTQYF
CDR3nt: TGCACCAGCAGCCAAGATGGGACCTCCCGGGATACGCAGTATTTT

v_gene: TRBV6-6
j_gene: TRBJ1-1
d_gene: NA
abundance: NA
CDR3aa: CASSPGPLRRFTEAFF
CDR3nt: TGTGCCAGCAGTCCCGGACCCCTCAGACGATTCACTGAAGCTTTCTTT

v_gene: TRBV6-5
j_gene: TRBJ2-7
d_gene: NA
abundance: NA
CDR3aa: CASSPGQVNEQYF
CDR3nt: TGTGCCAGCAGCCCCGGGCAGGTTAACGAGCAGTACTTC

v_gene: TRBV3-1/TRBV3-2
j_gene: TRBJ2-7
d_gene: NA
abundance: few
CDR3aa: CASSQLSYEQYF
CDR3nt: TGTGCCAGCAGCCAACTTTCCTACGAGCAGTACTTC

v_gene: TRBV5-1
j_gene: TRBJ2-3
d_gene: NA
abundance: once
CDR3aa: CASSSRFHTQYF
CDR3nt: TGCGCCAGCAGCTCCCGCTTTCATACGCAGTATTTT

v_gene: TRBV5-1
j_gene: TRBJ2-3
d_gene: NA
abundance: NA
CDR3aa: CASNRKGADTQYF
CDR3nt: TGCGCCAGCAACAGAAAAGGGGCAGATACGCAGTATTTT

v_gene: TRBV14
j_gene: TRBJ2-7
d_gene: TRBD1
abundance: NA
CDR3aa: CASSQESGTGYTYEQYF
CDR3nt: TGTGCCAGCAGCCAGGAATCCGGGACAGGGTATACCTACGAGCAGTACTTC

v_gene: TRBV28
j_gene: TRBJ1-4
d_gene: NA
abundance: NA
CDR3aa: CASSLPGQSGKLFF
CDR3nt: TGTGCCAGCAGTTTACCCGGACAGTCCGGAAAACTGTTTTTT